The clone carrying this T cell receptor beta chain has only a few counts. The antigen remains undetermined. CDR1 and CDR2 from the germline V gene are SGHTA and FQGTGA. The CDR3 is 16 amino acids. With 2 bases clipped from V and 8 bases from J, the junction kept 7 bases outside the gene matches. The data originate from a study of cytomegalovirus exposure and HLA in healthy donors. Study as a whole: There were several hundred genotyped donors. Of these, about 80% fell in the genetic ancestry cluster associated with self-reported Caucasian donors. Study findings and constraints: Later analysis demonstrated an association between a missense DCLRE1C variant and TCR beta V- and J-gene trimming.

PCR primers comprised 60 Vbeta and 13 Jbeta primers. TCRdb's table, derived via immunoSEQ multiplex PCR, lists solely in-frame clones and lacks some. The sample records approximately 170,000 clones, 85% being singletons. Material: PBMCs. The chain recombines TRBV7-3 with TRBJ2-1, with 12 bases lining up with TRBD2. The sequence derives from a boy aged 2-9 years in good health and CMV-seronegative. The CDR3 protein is CASSLVGTSGSHEQFF. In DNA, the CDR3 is TGTGCCAGCAGCTTAGTGGGGACTAGCGGGTCCCATGAGCAGTTCTTC.